These 3 T cell receptor beta chains were all obtained from the same sample, sequenced in a study of metastatic and nonmetastatic thyroid tumors. Patients had received no treatment of any kind before thyroid surgery. TCRdb re-called clones via MiXCR from the PCR reads. The sample shows 35,000 to 50,000 clones, about 4.3% of them seen only once. Sequenced sample: blood. The receptors stem from a female donor with papillary thyroid cancer or a benign thyroid nodule (not recorded which). Some clones in this sample may be carry-over from other donors' samples.

This clone was observed many times. The chain is built from TRBV24-1 and TRBJ2-5, with 8 bases matching TRBD2. This CDR3 comprises 18 residues. CDR1 is KGHDR and CDR2 is SFDVKD in the germline V gene. V gave up 0 bases and J gave up 5 bases; unmatched junction bases: 13. The CDR3 spells CATSDLAPGTSLSETQYF. CDR3 sequence (DNA): TGTGCCACCAGTGATTTGGCACCCGGGACTAGTTTGTCGGAGACCCAGTACTTC.

This clone was counted only a few times. V gene TRBV5-1 combines with J gene TRBJ2-7; 10 nucleotides agree with TRBD2. Looked up from germline, CDR1 is SGHRS and CDR2 is YFSETQ. V shed 5 bases and J 5 bases; nucleotides not matched to a gene: 13. CDR3 length equals 16 residues. CDR3 amino acids: CASRSSGSRGADEQYF. CDR3 sequence (DNA): TGCGCCAGCAGGTCTAGCGGGAGTAGAGGGGCGGACGAGCAGTACTTC.

This clone was seen ten or more times. The gene calls are TRBV6-5 and TRBJ1-6, with 7 bases identical to TRBD1. This CDR3 comprises 18 residues. CDR1 is MNHEY, CDR2 SVGAGI, per germline. With V trimmed by 0 bases and J by 6 bases, 11 bases remained unmatched. CDR3 sequence (DNA): TGTGCCAGCAGTTACTCGTCCCTTGGACAGGAGCTTAATTCACCCCTCCACTTT. Protein sequence: CASSYSSLGQELNSPLHF.